The rows below give T cell receptor beta chains drawn from one sample of a study of T cell responses to AZD1222 COVID-19 vaccine. TCRdb's copy holds only in-frame clones and misses some; the assay was immunoSEQ multiplex PCR. This table has about 120,000 clones, approximately 86% appearing once. The source material was peripheral blood, sampled 28 days after the second AZD1222 dose. The receptors derive from an adult who received the AZD1222 COVID-19 vaccine. Both conserved end residues are part of each CDR3. The D gene is left open where the match is weak. Some rows have no size entry. The others give once, few or many, or a class for an expanded clone.

TGTGCCAGCAGCCGGGGGGCAGGGAGGTCGAGCGAGCAGTACTTC,CASSRGAGRSSEQYF,TRBV9,NA,NA,TRBJ2-7
TGTGCCAGCTCACCATCTCTGGATAATGAAAAACTGTTTTTT,CASSPSLDNEKLFF,TRBV18,NA,NA,TRBJ1-4
TGTGCCAGCAGCCGGGACAGGGGGAATGAAAAACTGTTTTTT,CASSRDRGNEKLFF,TRBV5-4,NA,TRBD1,TRBJ1-4
TGTGCCAGCAGCCCGGAGGCGGGGGCCTACAATGAGCAGTTCTTC,CASSPEAGAYNEQFF,TRBV6-2/TRBV6-3,NA,TRBD2,TRBJ2-1
TGTGCCAGCAGCTTAGGGACGGGACTGGGTTGGGCGGACGAGCAGTACTTC,CASSLGTGLGWADEQYF,TRBV7-2,once,NA,TRBJ2-7
TGTGCCAGCCGGGAGACACCAACTAATGAAAAACTGTTTTTT,CASRETPTNEKLFF,TRBV5-4,NA,NA,TRBJ1-4
TGTGCCAGTAGTAGGGGAGGGCACACAGATACGCAGTATTTT,CASSRGGHTDTQYF,TRBV19,NA,TRBD2,TRBJ2-3
TGTGCCAGCAGCCAAGAACTAGCGGGTCGCGAGCAGTACTTC,CASSQELAGREQYF,TRBV14,NA,TRBD2,TRBJ2-7
TGTGCCAGCAGCCAAGGTTTAGGGCTTATTGGGTCACCCCTCCACTTT,CASSQGLGLIGSPLHF,TRBV4-2,NA,NA,TRBJ1-6
TGTGCCAGCAGTTCTAGGGGTACCAATCAGCCCCAGCATTTT,CASSSRGTNQPQHF,TRBV27,NA,NA,TRBJ1-5
TGTGCCAGCAGCCCGAGGGTCCTAGCGGGGGGAAAAGATACGCAGTATTTT,CASSPRVLAGGKDTQYF,TRBV3-1/TRBV3-2,NA,TRBD2,TRBJ2-3
TGTGCCAGCGGAAGCCTGTATAGCAATCAGCCCCAGCATTTT,CASGSLYSNQPQHF,TRBV6-5,NA,NA,TRBJ1-5
TGTGCCAGCAGCTTAGCTGGGCGAGTCATGAACACTGAGGCTTTCTTT,CASSLAGRVMNTEAFF,TRBV7-2,NA,NA,TRBJ1-1
TGTGCCAGCAGCCAAGATCGCTTGGGAGGAAGAAAGGACGAGCAGTACTTC,CASSQDRLGGRKDEQYF,TRBV14,NA,NA,TRBJ2-7
TGTGCCAGCAGCGCCTTTGACAGGGTTATGGAGGGGGACTATGGCTACACCTTC,CASSAFDRVMEGDYGYTF,TRBV5-4,NA,TRBD1,TRBJ1-2
TGTGCCAGCAGCTTGGCAGGGGGCGTAAGCGGGGAGCTGTTTTTT,CASSLAGGVSGELFF,TRBV5-4,NA,TRBD1,TRBJ2-2
TGCGCCAGCAGCCAAGATAAGAGGGGGACCCCGCCGACCGGGGAGCTGTTTTTT,CASSQDKRGTPPTGELFF,TRBV4-1,NA,NA,TRBJ2-2
TGTGCCAGCAGAAGTCTTATGCGAGAAGAGACCCAGTACTTC,CASRSLMREETQYF,TRBV11-2,NA,NA,TRBJ2-5
TGTGCCAGCAGCCAACAGGTGAACACTGAAGCTTTCTTT,CASSQQVNTEAFF,TRBV3-1/TRBV3-2,once,NA,TRBJ1-1
TGTGCCAGCAGTCCCGCGACAGGGGGCACCGGGGAGCTGTTTTTT,CASSPATGGTGELFF,TRBV6-2/TRBV6-3,once,TRBD1,TRBJ2-2
TGTGCCAGCAGTGAATACGGGGCGGCTGAAGCTTTCTTT,CASSEYGAAEAFF,TRBV2,NA,NA,TRBJ1-1
TGTGCCAGCGCCCTCTCCTTCGGTAGCGGGGAGACCCAGTACTTC,CASALSFGSGETQYF,TRBV28,NA,TRBD2,TRBJ2-5
TGTGCCAGCAGCATCTCAGGAAACTATAATTCACCCCTCCACTTT,CASSISGNYNSPLHF,TRBV7-2,NA,NA,TRBJ1-6
TGTGCCAGTAGTATAGAGGGGGTTGAAGCTTTCTTT,CASSIEGVEAFF,TRBV19,NA,NA,TRBJ1-1
TGTGCCAGCAGTGTGTGGCAGGGGGCTAACTATGGCTACACCTTC,CASSVWQGANYGYTF,TRBV2,once,TRBD1,TRBJ1-2
TGTGCCAGCAGCCCCCAGACAGGCTCCTACGAGCAGTACTTC,CASSPQTGSYEQYF,TRBV11-2,NA,NA,TRBJ2-7
TGTGCCAGCAGCTTAGCCGGGACAGGAAGGGATGGCTACACCTTC,CASSLAGTGRDGYTF,TRBV7-2,NA,TRBD1,TRBJ1-2
TGTGCCAGCAGTTTCCCGACAGGGACTGGAAACACCATATATTTT,CASSFPTGTGNTIYF,TRBV6-6,NA,TRBD1,TRBJ1-3
TGTGCCACCAGCAACCGGGACAAACTACAGCCCCAGCATTTT,CATSNRDKLQPQHF,TRBV15,once,NA,TRBJ1-5
TGTGCCAGCAGCGTGAACAGGGTTCCTGGAAACACCATATATTTT,CASSVNRVPGNTIYF,TRBV11-2,NA,NA,TRBJ1-3
TGTGCCAGCAGTCCGCTACCATATAATTCACCCCTCCACTTT,CASSPLPYNSPLHF,TRBV28,NA,NA,TRBJ1-6
TGTGCCAGTAGTGAGACAGGGGGCCCCCTCTCCTATAATTCACCCCTCCACTTT,CASSETGGPLSYNSPLHF,TRBV19,NA,TRBD1,TRBJ1-6
TGTGCCAGCAGCACCCCGGGGGGGCGAGGGTACTTC,CASSTPGGRGYF,TRBV7-9,NA,TRBD2,TRBJ2-4
TGTGCCAGCAGCGCCCGGGGGCGATCAGATACGCAGTATTTT,CASSARGRSDTQYF,TRBV11-1,NA,NA,TRBJ2-3
TGTGCCAGTAGTTGGCAGGGAGGATATCAGCCCCAGCATTTT,CASSWQGGYQPQHF,TRBV19,NA,NA,TRBJ1-5
TGTGCCAGCAGCGAGGAGGTCAATCGCCGTCATGGCTACACCTTC,CASSEEVNRRHGYTF,TRBV7-9,NA,NA,TRBJ1-2
TGCAGCGTGGGAGGGACAGGGTCGCTCGATGAAAAACTGTTTTTT,CSVGGTGSLDEKLFF,TRBV29-1,few,TRBD1,TRBJ1-4
TGTGCCAGCAGCAGACAGATCGGCTATGGCTACACCTTC,CASSRQIGYGYTF,TRBV6-5,NA,NA,TRBJ1-2
TGTGCCAGCACCGCCTTGGGGATCTCTGGAAACACCATATATTTT,CASTALGISGNTIYF,TRBV6-4,few,NA,TRBJ1-3
TGTGCCAGCAGGGGGGTTAGGACTGTCAGTCCACCCCTCCACTTT,CASRGVRTVSPPLHF,TRBV27,NA,NA,TRBJ1-6
TGCGCCAGCAGCCGGGACGGGTCTAGGGAAAAACTGTTTTTT,CASSRDGSREKLFF,TRBV5-1,NA,NA,TRBJ1-4
TGTGCCAGCAGCCCGAACAAGGGGAACGATGAGCAGTTCTTC,CASSPNKGNDEQFF,TRBV3-1/TRBV3-2,NA,NA,TRBJ2-1
TGCGCCAGCAGCTTGGGGACAGTTGAAGCTTTCTTT,CASSLGTVEAFF,TRBV5-1,NA,NA,TRBJ1-1
TGTGCCAGCAGCTTACTCCAGGGGAGGGGAGAAAAACTGTTTTTT,CASSLLQGRGEKLFF,TRBV7-9,NA,NA,TRBJ1-4
TGTGCCAGCAGTTACGCTAACTATGGCTACACCTTC,CASSYANYGYTF,TRBV6-2/TRBV6-3,NA,NA,TRBJ1-2
TGTGCCAGCAGTTTAATGCTGGGACAGGCTAACTATGGCTACACCTTC,CASSLMLGQANYGYTF,TRBV28,NA,TRBD1,TRBJ1-2
TGTGCCAGCAGTTACCTGGGAAACGAGCAGTACTTC,CASSYLGNEQYF,TRBV6-2/TRBV6-3,few,NA,TRBJ2-7
TGTGCCAGCAGCCAAGATCTTGGGGGGGCCTATGGCTACACCTTC,CASSQDLGGAYGYTF,TRBV4-2,NA,NA,TRBJ1-2